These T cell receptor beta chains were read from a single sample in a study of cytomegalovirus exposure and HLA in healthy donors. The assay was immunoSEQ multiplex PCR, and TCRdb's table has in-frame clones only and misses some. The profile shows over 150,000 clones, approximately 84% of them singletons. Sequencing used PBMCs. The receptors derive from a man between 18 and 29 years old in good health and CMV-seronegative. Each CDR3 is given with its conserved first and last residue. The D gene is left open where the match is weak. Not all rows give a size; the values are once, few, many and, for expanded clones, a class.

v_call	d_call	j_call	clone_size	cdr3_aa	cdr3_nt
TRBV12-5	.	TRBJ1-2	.	CASGPRGGYTF	TGTGCTAGTGGCCCTCGGGGTGGCTACACCTTC
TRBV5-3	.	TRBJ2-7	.	CARSFPRQSSYEQYF	TGTGCCAGAAGCTTCCCCAGACAGAGCTCCTACGAGCAGTACTTC
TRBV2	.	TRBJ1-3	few	CASRTADRPGNTIYF	TGTGCCAGCAGAACTGCCGACAGGCCCGGAAACACCATATATTTT
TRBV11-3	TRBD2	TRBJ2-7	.	CASSQTSFYEQYF	TGTGCCAGCAGCCAGACTAGCTTCTACGAGCAGTACTTC
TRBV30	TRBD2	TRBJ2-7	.	CAWTQQWTSGASYEQYF	TGTGCCTGGACCCAGCAATGGACTAGCGGGGCCTCCTACGAGCAGTACTTC
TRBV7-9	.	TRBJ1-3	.	CASSFSRGTGNTIYF	TGTGCCAGCAGCTTTAGCAGGGGAACTGGAAACACCATATATTTT
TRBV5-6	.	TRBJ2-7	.	CASSLVGREAYEQYF	TGTGCCAGCAGCTTGGTCGGCCGGGAAGCCTACGAGCAGTACTTC
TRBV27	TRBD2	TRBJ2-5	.	CASSLFGTSGYQETQYF	TGTGCCAGCAGTTTATTTGGGACTAGCGGGTACCAAGAGACCCAGTACTTC
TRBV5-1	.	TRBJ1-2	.	CASSTERADPYGYTF	TGCGCCAGCAGCACCGAAAGAGCGGATCCCTATGGCTACACCTTC
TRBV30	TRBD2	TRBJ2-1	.	CAWSLSRTSGRGEQFF	TGTGCCTGGAGTCTATCCCGGACTAGCGGGAGAGGTGAGCAGTTCTTC
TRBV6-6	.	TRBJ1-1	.	CASSSPSVTLNTEAFF	TGTGCCAGCAGTTCACCATCGGTAACCTTAAACACTGAAGCTTTCTTT
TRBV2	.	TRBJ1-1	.	CASIMGGPITTEAFF	TGTGCCAGCATTATGGGGGGGCCAATTACCACTGAAGCTTTCTTT
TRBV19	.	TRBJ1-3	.	CASSPGHLSSGNTIYF	TGTGCCAGTAGTCCGGGACACTTGAGCTCTGGAAACACCATATATTTT
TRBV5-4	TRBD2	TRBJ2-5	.	CASSSTTSGGRETQYF	TGTGCCAGCAGTTCTACTACTAGCGGGGGCCGGGAGACCCAGTACTTC
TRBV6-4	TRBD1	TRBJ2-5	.	CASSDYPCLADRQQETQYF	TGTGCCAGCAGTGACTACCCCTGTCTGGCGGACAGGCAGCAAGAGACCCAGTACTTC
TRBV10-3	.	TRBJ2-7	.	CAISESSGYYEQYF	TGTGCCATCAGTGAGTCGTCGGGTTACTACGAGCAGTACTTC
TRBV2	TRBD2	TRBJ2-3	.	CASSERLAGEYF	TGTGCCAGCAGTGAAAGACTAGCGGGCGAGTATTTT
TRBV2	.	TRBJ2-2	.	CASDRTFTGELFF	TGTGCCAGTGACAGGACTTTCACCGGGGAGCTGTTTTTT
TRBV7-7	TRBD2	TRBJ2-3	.	CASSLGPGGSATDTQYF	TGTGCTAGCAGCTTAGGCCCTGGCGGGAGTGCCACAGATACGCAGTATTTT
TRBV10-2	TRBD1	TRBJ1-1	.	CASSTTGGKGEAFF	TGCGCCAGCAGTACAACAGGGGGCAAGGGTGAAGCTTTCTTT
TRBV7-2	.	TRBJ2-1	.	CASSLVAGLDNNEQFF	TGTGCCAGCAGCTTAGTGGCGGGCCTAGACAACAATGAGCAGTTCTTC
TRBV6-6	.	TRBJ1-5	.	CASSSLDSHNQPQHF	TGTGCCAGCAGTTCCTTGGACAGCCACAATCAGCCCCAGCATTTT
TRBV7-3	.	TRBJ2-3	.	CASSRGGSLDTQYF	TGTGCCAGCAGTCGTGGGGGGAGTCTAGATACGCAGTATTTT
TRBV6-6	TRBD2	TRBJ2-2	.	CASKTSASGELFF	TGTGCCAGCAAGACTAGCGCGAGCGGGGAGCTGTTTTTT
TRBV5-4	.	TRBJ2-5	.	CASTIAGPQEAQYF	TGTGCCAGCACCATCGCGGGCCCCCAAGAGGCCCAGTACTTC
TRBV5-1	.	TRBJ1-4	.	CASSLASGGNEKLFF	TGCGCCAGCAGCTTGGCCTCGGGCGGGAATGAAAAACTGTTTTTT
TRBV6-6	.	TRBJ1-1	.	CASRQDTVNTEAFF	TGTGCCAGCAGACAGGACACCGTGAACACTGAAGCTTTCTTT
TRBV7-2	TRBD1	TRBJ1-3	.	CASSPDRAISGNTIYF	TGTGCCAGCAGCCCGGACAGGGCAATCTCTGGAAACACCATATATTTT
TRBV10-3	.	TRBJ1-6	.	CAILLRTGSSYNSPLHF	TGTGCCATCCTGTTACGAACAGGGAGCTCCTATAATTCACCCCTCCACTTT
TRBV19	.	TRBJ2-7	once	CASSIREGYEQYF	TGTGCCAGTAGTATACGAGAGGGCTACGAGCAGTACTTC
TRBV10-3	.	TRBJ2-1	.	CAIRGDSYEQFF	TGTGCCATCAGAGGGGATAGCTATGAGCAGTTCTTC
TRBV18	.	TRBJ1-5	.	CASSLDTRVQPQHF	TGTGCCAGCTCACTGGACACCCGAGTTCAGCCCCAGCATTTT
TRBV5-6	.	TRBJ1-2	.	CASTYKGGYTF	TGTGCCAGCACCTACAAGGGGGGCTACACCTTC
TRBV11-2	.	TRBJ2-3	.	CASSPTRDTQYF	TGTGCCAGCAGCCCAACCAGGGATACGCAGTATTTT
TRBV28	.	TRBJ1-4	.	CASRWRTATNEKLFF	TGTGCCAGCAGGTGGAGGACGGCAACTAATGAAAAACTGTTTTTT
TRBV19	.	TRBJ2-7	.	CASSILPGYSYEQYF	TGTGCCAGTAGTATTCTTCCGGGGTACTCCTACGAGCAGTACTTC
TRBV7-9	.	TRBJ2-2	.	CASSLSGSGTGELFF	TGTGCCAGCAGCTTATCAGGGTCCGGGACCGGGGAGCTGTTTTTT
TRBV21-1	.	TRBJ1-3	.	CASSMHRGSGNTIYF	TGTGCCAGCAGCATGCACAGGGGCTCTGGAAACACCATATATTTT
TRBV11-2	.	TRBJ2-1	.	CASSQDYGSYNEQFF	TGTGCCAGCAGCCAGGACTACGGCTCCTACAATGAGCAGTTCTTC
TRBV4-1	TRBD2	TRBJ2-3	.	CASSQGGWADTQYF	TGCGCCAGCAGCCAGGGGGGGTGGGCAGATACGCAGTATTTT
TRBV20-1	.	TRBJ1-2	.	CSAGGRGYTF	TGCAGTGCGGGGGGACGTGGCTACACCTTC
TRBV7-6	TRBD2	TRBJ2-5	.	CASSLNGEGETQYF	TGTGCCAGCAGCTTGAATGGGGAGGGAGAGACCCAGTACTTC
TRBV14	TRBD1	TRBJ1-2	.	CASSPRTGDGYTF	TGTGCCAGCAGCCCCCGGACAGGGGATGGCTACACCTTC
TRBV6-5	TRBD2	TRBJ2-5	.	CASNRRGGLGETQYF	TGTGCCAGCAATAGGCGGGGGGGATTGGGGGAGACCCAGTACTTC
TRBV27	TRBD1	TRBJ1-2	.	CASSLAGRGHGYTF	TGTGCCAGCAGTTTAGCGGGCAGGGGGCATGGCTACACCTTC
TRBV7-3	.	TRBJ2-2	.	CASSLSPNTGELFF	TGTGCCAGCAGCTTATCTCCTAACACCGGGGAGCTGTTTTTT
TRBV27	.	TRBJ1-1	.	CASSRDFGTEAFF	TGTGCCAGCAGTAGGGACTTTGGCACTGAAGCTTTCTTT
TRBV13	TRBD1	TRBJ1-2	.	CASSPAGTGGQYYGYTF	TGTGCCAGCAGTCCCGCAGGGACAGGGGGCCAATACTATGGCTACACCTTC